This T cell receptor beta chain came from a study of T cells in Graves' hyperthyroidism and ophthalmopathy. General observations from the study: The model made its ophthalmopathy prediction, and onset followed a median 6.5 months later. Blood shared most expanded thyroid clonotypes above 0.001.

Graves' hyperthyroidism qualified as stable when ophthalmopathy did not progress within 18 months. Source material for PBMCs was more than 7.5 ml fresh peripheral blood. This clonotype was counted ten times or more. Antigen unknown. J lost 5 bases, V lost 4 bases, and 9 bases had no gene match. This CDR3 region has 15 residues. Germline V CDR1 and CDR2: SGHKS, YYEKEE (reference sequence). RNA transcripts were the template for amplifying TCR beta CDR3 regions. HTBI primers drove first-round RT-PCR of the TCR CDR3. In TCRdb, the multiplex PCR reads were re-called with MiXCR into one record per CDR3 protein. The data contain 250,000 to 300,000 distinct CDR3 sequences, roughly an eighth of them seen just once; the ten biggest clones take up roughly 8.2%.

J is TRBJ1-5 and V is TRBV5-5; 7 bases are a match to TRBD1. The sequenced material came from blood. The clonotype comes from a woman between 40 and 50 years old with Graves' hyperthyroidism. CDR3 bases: TGTGCCAGCAGCCAGACAGGGTCGACGTATCAGCCCCAGCATTTT. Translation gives CASSQTGSTYQPQHF.